The 28 T cell receptor beta chains presented below share a single source sample, sequenced in a study of tumor-infiltrating lymphocytes in primary liver carcinoma. From 500 ng of total RNA, TCR beta-specific cDNA was reverse-transcribed using a constant-region primer. For TCR beta, libraries were produced by three nested multiplex PCR rounds using slightly modified ARM-PCR. It was with TRBV1-TRBV30 forward primers and a C-beta reverse primer that the first two PCR rounds were run, at 10 to 11 cycles each. TCRdb called the multiplex PCR reads again in MiXCR, with one record for every CDR3 protein. The sample carries approximately 40,000 distinct CDR3 sequences, over 70% recorded once. DNA and RNA were both co-extracted from 20-30 mg of bulk tissue that had not been sorted. Material: liver tumor tissue from sampling region 2. As for subset: tumor region T2, inferior pole. All receptors come from a man in his forties or fifties with primary liver carcinoma and hepatitis B virus infection.

This clonotype occurred many times. The chain combines TRBV5-1 with TRBJ2-3, with TRBD1 as a possible D gene (5 bases). From germline, CDR1 is SGHRS and CDR2 YFSETQ. The ends were cut back, 2 bases at V and 6 bases at J, with 13 bases in the middle. The CDR3 totals 14 residues. CDR3 nucleotide sequence: TGCGCCAGCAGCTTTAATGACAGTCCGGATACGCAGTATTTT. Translation: CASSFNDSPDTQYF.

On this clonotype itself: Here the CDR3 omits its conserved ending phenylalanine or tryptophan, so a read error is the likely source. The chain carries TRBV29-1 and TRBJ2-1; possibly TRBD2 for D (5 bases). This CDR3 is 14 amino acids long. Germline V gene lookup returns CDR1 SQVTM and CDR2 ANQGSEA. CDR3 nucleotide sequence: TGCAGCGTCGGTACTAGAGGTTCCTACTATGAGCAGTTCCTC. It yields the protein CSVGTRGSYYEQFL.

This chain links TRBV5-1 with TRBJ2-1; no clear D gene. The CDR3 is 15 amino acids. Germline V gene data show CDR1 as SGHRS and CDR2 as YFSETQ. Deletions cut 4 bases from V and 2 bases from J, with 13 bases between. As DNA, the CDR3 is TGCGCCAGCAGCGGGGATAGGAGCCCCTACAATGAGCAGTTCTTC. As protein: CASSGDRSPYNEQFF.

With regard to this clonotype: A junction end diverges from the germline sequence, so it may reflect a read error. The chain combines TRBV11-1 with TRBJ2-4; 9 nucleotides line up with TRBD2. This CDR3 is built from 17 residues. Per the germline V gene, CDR1 is SGHAT and CDR2 is FQDESV (reference sequence). The DNA for the CDR3 is TGTGCCAGCAGCTTTCCCGGGACTAGCCCGACCAAACACATTCAGTACTTC. Translation gives CASSFPGTSPTKHIQYF. The full variable domain, completed using reference TRBV11-1 and TRBJ2-4, is EAEVAQSPRYKITEKSQAVAFWCDPISGHATLYWYRQILGQGPELLVQFQDESVVDDSQLPKDRFSAERLKGVDSTLKIQPAELGDSAMYLCASSFPGTSPTKHIQYFGAGTRLSVL.

In regard to this clonotype: No conserved phenylalanine or tryptophan is present at the end of the CDR3, so a read error is the likely explanation. J is TRBJ1-5 and V is TRBV19; D remains ambiguous. Germline CDR1 reads LNHDA; CDR2 reads SQIVND (reference sequence). V lost 3 bases, J lost 9 bases, and 18 bases lay in between. The CDR3 runs 15 residues. The CDR3 DNA sequence: TGTGCCAGTAGTATGGGGTCACGGGCCCTCGGGCCCCAGCATCTT. Translation gives CASSMGSRALGPQHL.

Notes on this clonotype: A much larger clone differs from this one at a single base, so this may be a read error. This likely comes from a read error, as the CDR3 has no conserved phenylalanine or tryptophan at its end. The chain couples TRBV28 to TRBJ2-5, with D uncertain. The length of the CDR3 is 16 residues. V was cut by 1 base and J by 2 bases, with 14 bases left in between. Germline assignment: CDR1 MDHEN and CDR2 SYDVKM. CDR3 protein: CASSLYSRGNQETQYS. The CDR3 region has the DNA TGTGCCAGCAGTTTATATAGTCGTGGAAATCAAGAGACCCAGTACTCC.

V and J are TRBV5-4 and TRBJ2-5; no firm D call. Germline-derived CDR1 and CDR2 are SGHNT and YYREEE (reference sequence). V was clipped by 4 bases and J by 0 bases, with 13 bases between them. The length of the CDR3 is 15 residues. The CDR3 DNA is TGTGCCAGCAGCCTGAACTCTGGCAACCAAGAGACCCAGTACTTC. This codes for CASSLNSGNQETQYF.

This clonotype has ten or more counts. This chain joins TRBV2 and TRBJ2-2, with TRBD1 identical over 8 bases. V lost 5 bases and J lost 6; bases outside the gene matches: 14. The CDR3 is 17 residues long. Germline V gene data show CDR1 as SNHLY and CDR2 as FYNNEI. The CDR3 region has the DNA TGTGCCAGCAGTTTAAATGGACAGGGTCTTCTTCCCGGGGAGCTGTTTTTT. Its protein product is CASSLNGQGLLPGELFF.

Points on this clonotype: At one boundary the junction diverges from the germline segment, which might be a read error. This chain joins TRBV12-3 or TRBV12-4 and TRBJ1-1; D is unresolved. The CDR3 contains 14 residues. The CDR3 is CAGSSADRNTEAFF. CDR3 coding DNA: TGTGCCGGCAGTTCGGCAGATAGGAACACTGAGGCTTTCTTT.

On this clonotype itself: The junction does not match germline at one end; this may be a read error. The V gene is TRBV12-3 or TRBV12-4, the J gene TRBJ1-2, with 7 bases aligning to TRBD1. The CDR3 has 13 residues. CDR3 bases: TGTGTCAGCATCTTGAGGGGGCCAGGGGGTCACACTTTC. Translating it yields CVSILRGPGGHTF.

The gene calls are TRBV12-5 and TRBJ1-1; D is ambiguous. V dropped 11 bases and J dropped 3 bases, with 16 bases sitting between them. Germline lookup yields CDR1 LGHNT and CDR2 FRNRAP. This CDR3 spans 13 amino acids. This chain's CDR3 is CALPGNKDTEAFF. CDR3 nucleotide sequence: TGTGCTTTACCGGGGAACAAGGACACTGAAGCTTTCTTT.

The chain recombines TRBV29-1 with TRBJ1-2, with D tentatively TRBD1 (6 bases). Trimming cost V 7 bases and J 4 bases, with 13 bases left between them. Germline V CDR1 and CDR2: SQVTM, ANQGSEA. The CDR3 sequence is 12 residues long. The CDR3 nucleotides read TGCAGCGGGGCGACAGGATCCTATGGCTACACCTTC. This sequence encodes CSGATGSYGYTF.

In the case of this clonotype: One junction end does not reproduce the germline sequence, and a read error may be involved. The genes are TRBV7-2 and TRBJ2-6; D ambiguous. Per germline, CDR1 SGHTA and CDR2 FQGNSA. The CDR3 runs to 14 residues. CDR3 residues: CASTLNPGTNVLTF. CDR3 nucleotide sequence: TGTGCCAGCACGCTTAATCCTGGGACCAACGTCCTGACTTTC. The full variable domain, in which reference TRBV7-2 and TRBJ2-6 provide the parts outside the CDR3, is GAGVSQSPSNKVTEKGKDVELRCDPISGHTALYWYRQSLGQGLEFLIYFQGNSAPDKSGLPSDRFSAERTGGSVSTLTIQRTQQEDSAVYLCASTLNPGTNVLTFGAGSRLTVL.

As for this clonotype: It is likely a read error, because the conserved phenylalanine at the end of the CDR3 is missing. The chain combines TRBV12-3 or TRBV12-4 with TRBJ2-7, with D tentatively TRBD2 (6 bases). The CDR3 is 14 residues long. Trimming shortened V by 6 bases and J by 5 bases, and 17 bases separated the two germline ends. The CDR3 loop reads CASSIPGLPDEQYS. The DNA for the CDR3 is TGTGCCAGCAGCATCCCGGGACTCCCAGACGAGCAGTACTCC.

This chain links TRBV28 with TRBJ2-5, with TRBD2 matching over 9 bases. In germline, CDR1 is MDHEN, CDR2 SYDVKM. V trimming: 10 bases; J trimming: 5 bases; junction bases outside the gene matches: 14. The CDR3 totals 15 residues. CDR3 DNA: TGTGCCAATCATTTGGCTAGCGGGGTCCAGGAGACCCAGTACTTC. This codes for CANHLASGVQETQYF.

As for this clonotype: No conserved phenylalanine or tryptophan ends this CDR3, so it is likely a read error. The chain joins TRBV11-3 to TRBJ2-1; D remains unclear. The CDR3 is 14 residues long. Germline V gene data show CDR1 as SGHNT and CDR2 as YENEEA. CDR3 amino acids: CTSSLFPEYNEQFL. CDR3 nucleotides: TGTACCAGCAGCTTATTTCCGGAGTACAATGAGCAGTTCTTG.

In the case of this clonotype: At one of its ends the junction is not consistent with the germline gene, which may arise from a read error. This chain connects TRBV11-1 to TRBJ2-2; D possibly uses TRBD1 or TRBD2 (5 bases each). The CDR3 is 15 amino acids. Germline V CDR1 and CDR2: SGHAT, FQDESV (reference sequence). The CDR3 region is CASSYTGPSSGELSF. CDR3 nucleotide sequence: TGTGCCAGCAGTTATACAGGACCTTCCTCCGGGGAGCTGTCTTTT.

Ten or more counts support this clonotype. This chain links TRBV7-2 with TRBJ2-7; D possibly uses TRBD1 or TRBD2 (6 bases each). CDR1 SGHTA and CDR2 FQGNSA come from the germline V gene. The ends were cut back, 5 bases at V and 5 bases at J, with 16 bases in the middle. The CDR3 is 14 amino acids. DNA for the CDR3: TGTGCCAGCAGCCACGGGGGCGGGTCCCACGAGCAGTACTTC. It encodes CASSHGGGSHEQYF.

This clonotype was picked up a small number of times. The junction shows a germline mismatch at one end, possibly a read error. The V and J genes are TRBV6-9 and TRBJ2-5; 8 bases fit TRBD1. CDR3 length equals 16 residues. The germline gives CDR1 MNHGY, CDR2 SVAAGI. CDR3 sequence (DNA): TGTGCCAGCGGGCCCCAGCTCGCAGGGGGCGGGGAGACCCAGCACTTC. It specifies CASGPQLAGGGETQHF.

This clonotype was detected once. The conserved final phenylalanine or tryptophan is absent from the CDR3, which likely points to a read error. The CDR3 sequence is CASSFGTPDKKWGQYL. DNA for the CDR3: TGTGCCAGCAGTTTCGGGACACCCGATAAAAAGTGGGGCCAGTACCTC. This chain connects TRBV6-2 or TRBV6-3 to TRBJ2-5, with D maybe TRBD1 (6 bases). The germline gives CDR1 MNHEY, CDR2 SVGEGT. The CDR3 runs 16 residues. Trimming left V 4 bases short and J 10 bases short, with 25 bases between.

The V call is TRBV6-5, the J call TRBJ2-3, with D perhaps matching TRBD1 or TRBD2 (5 bases each). Germline-derived CDR1 and CDR2 are MNHEY and SVGAGI. The CDR3 covers 14 residues. CDR3 coding DNA: TGTGATTGGGGACGGTCGCAGTTTGGAGATACGCAGTATTTT. It yields the protein CDWGRSQFGDTQYF.

In regard to this clonotype: One end of the junction varies from germline; a read error may be responsible. J is TRBJ2-3 and V is TRBV29-1; TRBD2 is a possible D gene (6 bases). The germline gives CDR1 SQVTM, CDR2 ANQGSEA. This CDR3 spans 15 amino acids. CDR3 nucleotides: TGCAGCGTAGAGGGCGGGACCGGCATCACAGATACGCTGTATTTT. Protein: CSVEGGTGITDTLYF.

Notes on this clonotype: The junction does not match germline at one end; this may be a read error. The chain employs TRBV11-2 and TRBJ2-1; 8 positions match TRBD2. CDR1 is SGHAT, CDR2 FQNNGV, per germline. This CDR3 region has 17 residues. The CDR3: CASCLDRGGRFYNEQFF. The DNA for the CDR3 is TGTGCCAGCTGCTTGGATAGGGGCGGGAGGTTCTATAATGAGCAGTTCTTC.

As concerns this clonotype: A read error may explain this, as a much larger clone is one base away. V gene TRBV19 combines with J gene TRBJ2-5, with TRBD2 as a possible D gene (6 bases). CDR3 length: 12 residues. The V end lost 10 bases, the J end lost 4 bases, and 13 bases lay between the germline ends. Germline CDR1 LNHDA, CDR2 SQIVND (reference sequence). The CDR3 here is CATRLVGETQYF. The CDR3 DNA is TGTGCCACTCGACTAGTGGGAGAGACCCAGTACTTC.

Turning to this clonotype: At one of its ends the junction is not consistent with the germline gene, which may arise from a read error. The chain couples TRBV14 to TRBJ1-3; a weak D match, TRBD1 (5 bases). The germline V gene encodes CDR1 SGHDN and CDR2 FVKESK. The CDR3 consists of 17 residues. The CDR3 sequence is CASSHVPGGAPGNTIYF. The CDR3 DNA is TGCGCCAGCAGCCATGTTCCGGGCGGGGCGCCAGGAAACACCATATATTTT.

The CDR3 spells CASGGGSGTDTQYF. DNA of the CDR3: TGTGCCAGCGGGGGCGGGAGCGGTACAGATACGCAGTATTTT. V and J are TRBV9 and TRBJ2-3; possible D gene TRBD2, 7 bases. The CDR3 has 14 residues. Deletions cut 7 bases from V and 3 bases from J, with 15 bases between. CDR1 SGDLS and CDR2 YYNGEE come from the germline V gene.

A remark on this clonotype: One junction end disagrees with the germline gene, perhaps due to a read error. The chain carries TRBV11-2 and TRBJ2-5; 8 bases match TRBD2. The V gene's germline CDR1 is SGHAT and CDR2 FQNNGV. The length of the CDR3 is 15 residues. The CDR3 DNA is TGTGCCAGCAGCTCGGGACGGACTAGCCAAGAGACCCAGTATTTC. This sequence encodes CASSSGRTSQETQYF.

This clonotype was seen a single time. An end of the junction differs from the germline gene, which may be a read error. The chain combines TRBV5-5 with TRBJ2-7; 10 bases map to TRBD2. CDR1 SGHKS and CDR2 YYEKEE come from the germline V gene (reference sequence). This CDR3 has 15 residues. CDR3 bases: TGTGCCAGCAGCCTGACACTAGCGGGATGGCTCGAGCAGTACTTT. Translation gives CASSLTLAGWLEQYF.